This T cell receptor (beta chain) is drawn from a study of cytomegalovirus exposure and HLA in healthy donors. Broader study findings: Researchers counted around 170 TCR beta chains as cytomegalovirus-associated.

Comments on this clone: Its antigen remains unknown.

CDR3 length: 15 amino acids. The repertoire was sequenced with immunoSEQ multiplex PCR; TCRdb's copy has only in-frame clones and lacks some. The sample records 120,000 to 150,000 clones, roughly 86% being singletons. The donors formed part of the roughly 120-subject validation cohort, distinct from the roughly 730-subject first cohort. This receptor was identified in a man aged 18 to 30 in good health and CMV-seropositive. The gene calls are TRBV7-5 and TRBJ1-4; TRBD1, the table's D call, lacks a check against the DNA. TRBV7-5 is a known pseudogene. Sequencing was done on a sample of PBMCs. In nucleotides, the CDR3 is TGTGTCAGAAGCCGACAGAAGGTGGACGAGGAAAAACTGTTTTTT. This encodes CVRSRQKVDEEKLFF.